One and the same sample provided the 27 T cell receptor beta chains below, sequenced in a study of OX40 agonist ivuxolimab in advanced cancers. Libraries were made using the immunoSEQ multiplex PCR assay. Sourced from immuneACCESS, this table was stored by TCRdb with only in-frame sequences that have V and J called. A share of the clones is absent; for the studies checked, an unresolved V gene accounts for under half, and the remainder has no known explanation. Present in this sample are 100,000 to 150,000 clones, approximately 92% of which were seen just once. The top ten clones comprise roughly 0.15% of the sample. Sequencing used CD4+ or CD8+ T cells sorted from blood, obtained in a trial of the OX40 agonist ivuxolimab. These receptors were taken from an adult with an advanced solid tumor such as melanoma, head and neck, liver or kidney cancer.

In DNA form, the CDR3 reads TGTGCCAGCAGCTTACAGTCTTACGAGCAGTACTTC. Amino acid sequence: CASSLQSYEQYF. This chain connects TRBV7-9 to TRBJ2-5; D call uncertain. The DNA end favors TRBJ2-7, so the J call may be wrong. The CDR3 is 12 amino acids. Per germline, CDR1 SEHNR and CDR2 FQNEAQ (reference sequence).

The V gene is TRBV19, the J gene TRBJ1-4; D uncertain. This CDR3 is built from 14 residues. V dropped 5 bases and J dropped 2 bases, with 9 bases sitting between them. Germline assignment: CDR1 LNHDA and CDR2 SQIVND (reference sequence). CDR3 DNA sequence: TGTGCCAGTAGTTCTACAGCTACTAATGAAAAACTGTTTTTT. Translation: CASSSTATNEKLFF.

The genes are TRBV15 and TRBJ1-2, with D possibly TRBD1 on 5 matching bases. The V end was cut by 2 bases, the J end by 8 bases, with 15 bases between. There are 14 residues in the CDR3. Germline V gene sequence: CDR1 LNHNV, CDR2 YYDKDF (reference sequence). The CDR3 sequence is CATSRLRGGAGYTF. Here the CDR3 DNA reads TGTGCCACCAGCAGACTAAGGGGAGGGGCCGGCTACACCTTC.

This CDR3 is CASSSHREGSPLHF. CDR3 coding DNA: TGTGCCAGCAGTTCACACAGGGAGGGATCACCCCTCCACTTT. This chain uses TRBV6-5 with TRBJ1-6; a possible D gene is TRBD1 (6 bases). Germline loops: CDR1 MNHEY, CDR2 SVGAGI. V dropped 4 bases and J dropped 10 bases, with 14 bases sitting between them. This CDR3 region has 14 residues.

The rearrangement joins TRBV9 to TRBJ2-2; D is possibly TRBD2 (5 bases). The CDR3 extends over 14 amino acids. Germline lookup yields CDR1 SGDLS and CDR2 YYNGEE. Between the trimmed V and J ends, which lost 4 bases and 4 bases, there was a span of 11 bases. The CDR3 region has the DNA TGTGCCAGCAGCCCTTTGGCGGGCACCGGGGAGCTGTTTTTT. It yields the protein CASSPLAGTGELFF.

This chain joins TRBV7-8 and TRBJ2-2; 10 nucleotides match TRBD1. The CDR3 length is 17 residues. Germline lookup yields CDR1 SGHVS and CDR2 FQNEAQ. The V segment lost 2 bases and the J segment 4 bases; nucleotides outside the gene matches: 7. CDR3 region: CASSLSRDRGRTGELFF. For the CDR3, the DNA is TGTGCCAGCAGCTTAAGCCGGGACAGGGGTCGCACCGGGGAGCTGTTTTTT.

The chain recombines TRBV9 with TRBJ2-5; 9 nucleotides match TRBD2. This CDR3 comprises 15 residues. CDR1 is SGDLS, CDR2 YYNGEE, per germline. Unmatched junction bases numbered 4, after V lost 1 base and J lost 3 bases. The CDR3 DNA follows: TGTGCCAGCAGCGTATCAGCTAGCGGGAAAGAGACCCAGTACTTC. Protein: CASSVSASGKETQYF.

This chain uses TRBV9 with TRBJ2-7; 12 positions agree with TRBD1. Per the germline V gene, CDR1 is SGDLS and CDR2 is YYNGEE. V lost 4 bases to trimming and J lost 5 bases; unmatched junction nucleotides: 7. The CDR3 totals 15 residues. Written as DNA, the CDR3 is TGTGCCAGCAGCCCTCCCGGGACAGGGGGCCACGAGCAGTACTTC. As protein: CASSPPGTGGHEQYF. Combining the CDR3 with reference TRBV9 and TRBJ2-7 gives the whole variable domain DSGVTQTPKHLITATGQRVTLRCSPRSGDLSVYWYQQSLDQGLQFLIQYYNGEERAKGNILERFSAQQFPDLHSELNLSSLELGDSALYFCASSPPGTGGHEQYFGPGTRLTVT.

This rearrangement joins TRBV11-2 to TRBJ1-1, with 9 bases matching TRBD1. After removal of 8 bases from V and 4 bases from J, the junction contained 8 bases not matched to a gene. The CDR3 contains 14 residues. Germline loops: CDR1 SGHAT, CDR2 FQNNGV. The CDR3, as DNA: TGTGCCAGCGGCACACAGGGGGCAGTCACTGAAGCTTTCTTT. Its translation is CASGTQGAVTEAFF.

The chain links TRBV28 to TRBJ1-3; possibly TRBD1 for D (5 bases). CDR3 length equals 16 residues. In germline, CDR1 is MDHEN, CDR2 SYDVKM. Trimming cost V 7 bases and J 0 bases, with 16 bases left between them. The DNA for the CDR3 is TGTGCCAGCACCAAATTTGGGGCCAACTCTGGAAACACCATATATTTT. Residues: CASTKFGANSGNTIYF.

The chain has TRBV6-5 and TRBJ1-1, with D possibly TRBD1 on 5 matching bases. From germline, CDR1 is MNHEY and CDR2 SVGAGI. This CDR3 region has 14 residues. The ends were cut back, 5 bases at V and 0 bases at J, with 10 bases in the middle. The CDR3: CASSKGRVNTEAFF. CDR3 DNA: TGTGCCAGCAGTAAGGGCAGGGTGAACACTGAAGCTTTCTTT.

The V gene is TRBV9, the J gene TRBJ1-2; the D is unclear. Germline-derived CDR1 and CDR2 are SGDLS and YYNGEE. The V and J ends lost 0 bases and 5 bases respectively, with 11 bases between them. The length of the CDR3 is 14 residues. DNA of the CDR3: TGTGCCAGCAGCGTAGATCACCGAGGGTATGGCTACACCTTC. Translation gives CASSVDHRGYGYTF.

This chain connects TRBV7-3 to TRBJ2-7, with a possible D match to TRBD2 (5 bases). Deletions cut 5 bases from V and 0 bases from J, with 14 bases between. Per germline, CDR1 SGHTA and CDR2 FQGTGA. This CDR3 spans 15 amino acids. The chain's CDR3 is CASSKGGSTSYEQYF. The CDR3 coding sequence is TGTGCCAGCAGCAAAGGAGGTAGCACCTCCTACGAGCAGTACTTC.

The chain has TRBV2 and TRBJ2-1; a possible D gene is TRBD2 (6 bases). Trimming took off 3 bases at V and 9 bases at J, with 12 bases between the two ends. This CDR3 is 13 amino acids long. Germline loops: CDR1 SNHLY, CDR2 FYNNEI. Written as DNA, the CDR3 is TGTGCCAGCAGTGACCTCCGACTAGGTGAGCAGTTCTTC. Translating it yields CASSDLRLGEQFF.

The chain employs TRBV18 and TRBJ2-5; the D is unclear. The end of the DNA is better explained by TRBJ2-7, so the J call may be wrong. The CDR3 runs 12 residues. CDR1 is KGHSH and CDR2 is LQKENI in the germline V gene. The CDR3 sequence: CASSPETYEQYF. Here the CDR3 DNA reads TGTGCCAGCTCACCCGAAACCTACGAGCAGTACTTC.

This clone showed up just once. The germline gene is not matched at one end of the junction; a read error may be the cause. The gene calls are TRBV6-1 and TRBJ2-4; D remains unclear. The CDR3 runs 15 residues. Germline CDR1 is MNHNS and CDR2 is SASEGT. Here the CDR3 DNA reads TGTGCCAGCAGTGACAGAATACAACCCAACAACATTCAGTACTTC. Protein sequence: CASSDRIQPNNIQYF.

The chain is built from TRBV28 and TRBJ1-1, with D hard to call. The CDR3 runs to 12 residues. Germline CDR1 MDHEN, CDR2 SYDVKM. V lost 3 bases and J lost 10, with 12 bases in between. The CDR3 loop reads CASSLLGNRAFF. The DNA for the CDR3 is TGTGCCAGCAGTTTGTTAGGGAACAGAGCTTTCTTT.

The V gene is TRBV6-1, the J gene TRBJ1-5; D gene ambiguous. The V end was cut by 6 bases, the J end by 3 bases, with 9 bases between. The CDR3 loop spans 13 amino acids. The germline V gene encodes CDR1 MNHNS and CDR2 SASEGT. Written as DNA, the CDR3 is TGTGCCAGCAGAAGGACGGTCAATCAGCCCCAGCATTTT. Translated, it gives CASRRTVNQPQHF.

The chain uses TRBV18 and TRBJ2-5; D may be TRBD1 or TRBD2 (6 bases each). The germline V and J ends were trimmed by 2 bases and 1 base, with 14 bases remaining between them. CDR1 and CDR2 (germline): KGHSH, LQKENI. The CDR3 is 16 amino acids. As DNA, the CDR3 is TGTGCCAGCTCACCAGTCGGGGGCCCCACCCAAGAGACCCAGTACTTC. Protein product: CASSPVGGPTQETQYF.

The rearrangement links TRBV6-1 to TRBJ2-7, with D uncertain. The germline V and J ends were trimmed by 0 bases and 0 bases, with 6 bases remaining between them. CDR1 and CDR2 (germline): MNHNS, SASEGT. The CDR3 totals 14 residues. In nucleotides, the CDR3 is TGTGCCAGCAGTGAAGCGTCCTTCTCCTACGAGCAGTACTTC. Encoded protein: CASSEASFSYEQYF.

This chain joins TRBV6-1 and TRBJ1-4, with no clear D. CDR3 length: 14 amino acids. Germline CDR1 is MNHNS and CDR2 is SASEGT. Trimming removed 8 bases from V and 3 bases from J, with 13 bases in between. As DNA, the CDR3 is TGTGCCAGCTCGGGGAGGGCCTCTAATGAAAAACTGTTTTTT. It translates to CASSGRASNEKLFF.

Written as DNA, the CDR3 is TGTGCCAGCAGCTCACAGGTGTCGAACACTGAAGCTTTCTTT. Translating gives CASSSQVSNTEAFF. This chain uses TRBV5-6 with TRBJ1-1; D possibly corresponds to TRBD1 (5 bases). V was trimmed by 3 bases and J by 1 base, leaving 10 bases between them. CDR1 is SGHDT, CDR2 YYEEEE, per germline. CDR3 size: 14 residues.

V usage is TRBV19 and J usage is TRBJ2-4; D uncertain. The CDR3 contains 12 residues. CDR1 is LNHDA and CDR2 is SQIVND in the germline V gene (reference sequence). V was pared by 3 bases and J by 4 bases, with 4 bases between. The CDR3 coding sequence is TGTGCCAGTAGTATCCGGAAAAACATTCAGTACTTC. Protein product: CASSIRKNIQYF.

The chain recombines TRBV5-4 with TRBJ2-7; possible D gene TRBD1, 5 bases. The CDR3 spans 14 residues. V was pared by 0 bases and J by 0 bases, with 7 bases between. Germline values: CDR1 SGHNT, CDR2 YYREEE (reference sequence). The CDR3 DNA reads as TGTGCCAGCAGCTTGGATAGGGGCTCCTACGAGCAGTACTTC. Protein sequence: CASSLDRGSYEQYF. Full variable domain (rest looked up from reference TRBV5-4 and TRBJ2-7): ETGVTQSPTHLIKTRGQQVTLRCSSQSGHNTVSWYQQALGQGPQFIFQYYREEENGRGNFPPRFSGLQFPNYSSELNVNALELDDSALYLCASSLDRGSYEQYFGPGTRLTVT.

The DNA of the CDR3 is TGCGCCAGCAGCTTGGAGGTTCAGGGCACAACGAACACCGGGGAGCTGTTTTTT. Its translation: CASSLEVQGTTNTGELFF. V and J are TRBV5-1 and TRBJ2-2; TRBD1 is a possible D gene (5 bases). V lost 0 bases and J lost 0, with 15 bases in between. In germline, CDR1 is SGHRS, CDR2 YFSETQ. This CDR3 region has 18 residues. Supplemented by reference TRBV5-1 and TRBJ2-2, the full variable domain reads KAGVTQTPRYLIKTRGQQVTLSCSPISGHRSVSWYQQTPGQGLQFLFEYFSETQRNKGNFPGRFSGRQFSNSRSEMNVSTLELGDSALYLCASSLEVQGTTNTGELFFGEGSRLTVL.

The V gene is TRBV5-1, the J gene TRBJ1-2, with no clear D. CDR3 length equals 14 residues. Trimming pared 2 bases from V and 3 bases from J, leaving 11 bases between. The germline V gene encodes CDR1 SGHRS and CDR2 YFSETQ. The chain's CDR3 is CASSFVTPDYGYTF. CDR3 DNA sequence: TGCGCCAGCAGCTTTGTTACCCCAGACTATGGCTACACCTTC.

The gene calls are TRBV18 and TRBJ1-2; no definite D call. The germline V gene encodes CDR1 KGHSH and CDR2 LQKENI. V shed 0 bases and J shed 4 bases, with 15 bases lying between them. There are 16 residues in the CDR3. The CDR3: CASSPPTARRGYGYTF. CDR3 DNA: TGTGCCAGCTCACCACCGACCGCCAGACGGGGCTATGGCTACACCTTC.